This T cell receptor beta chain comes out of a study of chemoradiotherapy in HPV16-positive cancers. Study overall: A couple of HPV16-positive patients' cells yielded candidate HPV-specific clones and common motifs. Points from the study as a whole: Better recurrence-free survival went with HPV-responsive T-cell expansion in HPV16-positive patients. HPV-specific T cells were functionally defined from only a couple of HPV16-positive patients.

A remark on this clone: The antigen is unknown.

Over chemoradiotherapy, repertoires were sampled more than once. Measured with immunoSEQ multiplex PCR; TCRdb has only the in-frame clones, and not every one. Found here are about 12,000 clones, around 80% of them singletons; the top ten hold about 2%. The CDR3 is made up of 16 amino acids. Germline CDR1 SGHDN, CDR2 FVKESK. Trimming removed 0 bases from V and 3 bases from J, with 13 bases in between. The receptor was isolated from a human donor with HPV-associated anogenital cancer. The chain joins TRBV14 to TRBJ2-3, with D maybe TRBD2 (7 bases). This sample was taken from a patient who underwent chemoradiotherapy. The CDR3 DNA is TGTGCCAGCAGCCAAGATCGAGGGGGGGCGACAGATACGCAGTATTTT. Its translation: CASSQDRGGATDTQYF. Variable domain in full (rest from reference TRBV14 and TRBJ2-3): EAGVTQFPSHSVIEKGQTVTLRCDPISGHDNLYWYRRVMGKEIKFLLHFVKESKQDESGMPNNRFLAERTGGTYSTLKVQPAELEDSGVYFCASSQDRGGATDTQYFGPGTRLTVL.